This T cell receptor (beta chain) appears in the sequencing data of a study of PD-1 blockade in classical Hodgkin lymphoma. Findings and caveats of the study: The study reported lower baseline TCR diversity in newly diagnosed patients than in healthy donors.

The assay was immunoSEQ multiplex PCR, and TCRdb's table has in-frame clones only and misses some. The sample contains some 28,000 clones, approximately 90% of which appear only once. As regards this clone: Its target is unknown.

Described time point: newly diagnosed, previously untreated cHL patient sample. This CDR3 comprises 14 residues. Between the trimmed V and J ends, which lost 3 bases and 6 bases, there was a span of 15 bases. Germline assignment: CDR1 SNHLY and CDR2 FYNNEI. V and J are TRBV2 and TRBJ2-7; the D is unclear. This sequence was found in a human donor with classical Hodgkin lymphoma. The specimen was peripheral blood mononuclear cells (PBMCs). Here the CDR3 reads CASSDGFTPREQYF. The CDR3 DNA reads TGTGCCAGCAGTGATGGGTTTACCCCGCGCGAGCAGTACTTC.